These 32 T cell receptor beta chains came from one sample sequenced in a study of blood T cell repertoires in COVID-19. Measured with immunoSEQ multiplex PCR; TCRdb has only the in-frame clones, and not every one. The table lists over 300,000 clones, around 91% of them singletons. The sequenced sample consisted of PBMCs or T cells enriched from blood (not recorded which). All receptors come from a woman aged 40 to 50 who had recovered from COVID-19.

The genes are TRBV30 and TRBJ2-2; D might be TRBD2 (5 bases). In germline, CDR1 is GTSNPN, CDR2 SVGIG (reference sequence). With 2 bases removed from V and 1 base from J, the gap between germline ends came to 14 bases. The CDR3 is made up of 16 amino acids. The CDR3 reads CAWSYPRELNTGELFF. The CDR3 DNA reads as TGTGCCTGGAGTTACCCCCGGGAACTGAACACCGGGGAGCTGTTTTTT.

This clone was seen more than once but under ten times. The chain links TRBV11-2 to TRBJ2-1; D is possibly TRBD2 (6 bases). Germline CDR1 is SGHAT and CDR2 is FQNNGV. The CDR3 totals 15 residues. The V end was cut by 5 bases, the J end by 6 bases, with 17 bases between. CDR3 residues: CASSTRRVPSNEQFF. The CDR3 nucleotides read TGTGCCAGCAGCACTCGGAGGGTACCCTCCAATGAGCAGTTCTTC.

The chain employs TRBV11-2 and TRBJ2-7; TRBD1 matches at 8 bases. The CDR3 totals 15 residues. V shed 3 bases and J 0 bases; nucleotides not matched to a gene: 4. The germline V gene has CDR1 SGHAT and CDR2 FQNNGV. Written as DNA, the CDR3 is TGTGCCAGCAGCTTGGACAGGGTCACCTCCTACGAGCAGTACTTC. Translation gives CASSLDRVTSYEQYF.

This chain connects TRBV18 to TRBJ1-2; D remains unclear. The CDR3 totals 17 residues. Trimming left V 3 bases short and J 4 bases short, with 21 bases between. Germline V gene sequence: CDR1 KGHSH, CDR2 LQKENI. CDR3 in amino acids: CASSPFSGDQAPYGYTF. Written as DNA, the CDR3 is TGTGCCAGCTCACCTTTTTCCGGAGATCAAGCCCCCTATGGCTACACCTTC.

DNA of the CDR3: TGCGCCAGCAGCCAAAACAATGAGCAGTTCTTC. Translated: CASSQNNEQFF. The V gene is TRBV5-1, the J gene TRBJ2-1; D not certain. Trimming took off 4 bases at V and 5 bases at J, with 4 bases between the two ends. Germline V gene lookup returns CDR1 SGHRS and CDR2 YFSETQ. The CDR3 sequence is 11 residues long.

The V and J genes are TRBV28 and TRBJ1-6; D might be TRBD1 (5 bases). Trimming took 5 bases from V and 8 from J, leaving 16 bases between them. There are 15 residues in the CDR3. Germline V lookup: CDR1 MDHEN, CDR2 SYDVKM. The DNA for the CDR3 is TGTGCCAGCAGTCCCCCGGGGGGAACGGATTCACCCCTCCACTTT. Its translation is CASSPPGGTDSPLHF.

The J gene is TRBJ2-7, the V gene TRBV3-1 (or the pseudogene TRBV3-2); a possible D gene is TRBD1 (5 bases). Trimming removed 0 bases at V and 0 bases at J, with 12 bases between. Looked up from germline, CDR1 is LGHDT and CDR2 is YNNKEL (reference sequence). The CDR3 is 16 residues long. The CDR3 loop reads CASSQDPRAPSYEQYF. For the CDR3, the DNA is TGTGCCAGCAGCCAAGATCCCAGGGCGCCCTCCTACGAGCAGTACTTC.

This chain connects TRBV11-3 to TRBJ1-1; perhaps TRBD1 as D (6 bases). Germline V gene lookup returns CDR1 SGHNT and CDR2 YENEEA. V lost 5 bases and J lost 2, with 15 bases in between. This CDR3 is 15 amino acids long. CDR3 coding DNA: TGTGCCAGCAGCGGTGTCACAGGGAGAAACACTGAAGCTTTCTTT. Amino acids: CASSGVTGRNTEAFF.

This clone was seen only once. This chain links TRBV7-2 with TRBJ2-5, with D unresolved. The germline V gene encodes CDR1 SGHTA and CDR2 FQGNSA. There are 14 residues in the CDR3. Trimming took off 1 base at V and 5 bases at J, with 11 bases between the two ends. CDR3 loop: CASSLESPPETQYF. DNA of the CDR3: TGTGCCAGCAGCTTAGAATCCCCCCCTGAGACCCAGTACTTC.

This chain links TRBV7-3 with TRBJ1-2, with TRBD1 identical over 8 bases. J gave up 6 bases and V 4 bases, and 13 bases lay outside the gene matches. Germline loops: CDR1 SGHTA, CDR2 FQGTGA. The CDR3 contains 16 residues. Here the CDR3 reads CASSSTAAGGNNGYTF. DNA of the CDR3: TGTGCCAGCAGCTCGACAGCGGCAGGGGGCAACAATGGCTACACCTTC.

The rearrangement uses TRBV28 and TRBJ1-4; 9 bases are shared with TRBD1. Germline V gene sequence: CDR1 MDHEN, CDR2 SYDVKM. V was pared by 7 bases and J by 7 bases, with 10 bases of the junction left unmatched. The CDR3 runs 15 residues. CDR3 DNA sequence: TGTGCCAGCACCAACGCCGGGACAGGGCCTGAAAAACTGTTTTTT. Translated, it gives CASTNAGTGPEKLFF.

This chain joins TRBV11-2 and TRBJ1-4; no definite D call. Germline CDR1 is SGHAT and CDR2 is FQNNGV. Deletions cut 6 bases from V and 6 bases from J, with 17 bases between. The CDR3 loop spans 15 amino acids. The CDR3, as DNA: TGTGCCAGCAGATACGGAGTCGATAGAGATGAAAAACTGTTTTTT. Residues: CASRYGVDRDEKLFF.

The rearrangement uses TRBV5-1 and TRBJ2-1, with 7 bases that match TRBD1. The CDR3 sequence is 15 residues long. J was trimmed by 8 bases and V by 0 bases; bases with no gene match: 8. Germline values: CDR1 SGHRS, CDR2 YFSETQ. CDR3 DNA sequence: TGCGCCAGCAGCTTGGAGGGGGCTTCAGGGCATGAGCAGTTCTTC. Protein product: CASSLEGASGHEQFF.

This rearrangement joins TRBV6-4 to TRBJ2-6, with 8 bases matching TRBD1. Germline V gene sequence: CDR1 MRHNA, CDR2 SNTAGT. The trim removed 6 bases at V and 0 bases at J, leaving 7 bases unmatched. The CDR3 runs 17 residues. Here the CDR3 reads CASRRGQGNSGANVLTF. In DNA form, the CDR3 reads TGTGCCAGCAGGAGAGGACAGGGAAACTCTGGGGCCAACGTCCTGACTTTC.

The CDR3 DNA follows: TGTGCCTGGAGTGTTGCCCTCGAGGGAAAACTGTTTTTT. Translation gives CAWSVALEGKLFF. V gene TRBV30 combines with J gene TRBJ1-4; D remains unclear. Between the trimmed V and J ends, which lost 0 bases and 10 bases, there was a span of 12 bases. This CDR3 is 13 amino acids long. Germline V gene sequence: CDR1 GTSNPN, CDR2 SVGIG (reference sequence).

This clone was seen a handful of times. CDR3 sequence (DNA): TGTGCCAGCTCATCGACTAGCGGGCCCTACGAGCAGTACTTC. Encoded protein: CASSSTSGPYEQYF. This chain links TRBV18 with TRBJ2-7; 10 nucleotides align to TRBD2. This CDR3 has 14 amino acids. The V gene end was trimmed by 5 bases and the J gene end by 2 bases; junction bases not matched to a gene: 3. In germline, CDR1 is KGHSH, CDR2 LQKENI.

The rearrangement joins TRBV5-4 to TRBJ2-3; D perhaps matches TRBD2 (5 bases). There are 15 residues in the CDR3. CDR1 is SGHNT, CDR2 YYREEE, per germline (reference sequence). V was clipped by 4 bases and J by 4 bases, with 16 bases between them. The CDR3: CASSPLWEKSDTQYF. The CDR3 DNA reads TGTGCCAGCAGCCCCCTGTGGGAGAAGTCAGATACGCAGTATTTT.

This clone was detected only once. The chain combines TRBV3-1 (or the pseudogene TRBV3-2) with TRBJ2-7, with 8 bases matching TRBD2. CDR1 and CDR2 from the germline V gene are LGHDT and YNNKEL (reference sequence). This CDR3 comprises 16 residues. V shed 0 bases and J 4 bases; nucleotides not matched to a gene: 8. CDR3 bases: TGTGCCAGCAGCCAAGAGGCCGGGAGGGCCTCTTACGAGCAGTACTTC. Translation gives CASSQEAGRASYEQYF.

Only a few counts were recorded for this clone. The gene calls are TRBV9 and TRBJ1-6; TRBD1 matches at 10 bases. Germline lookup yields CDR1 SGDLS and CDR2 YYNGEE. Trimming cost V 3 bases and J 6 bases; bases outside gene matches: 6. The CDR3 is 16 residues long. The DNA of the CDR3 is TGTGCCAGCAGCGGGGGACAGGGGCCTCCTAATTCACCCCTCCACTTT. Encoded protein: CASSGGQGPPNSPLHF.

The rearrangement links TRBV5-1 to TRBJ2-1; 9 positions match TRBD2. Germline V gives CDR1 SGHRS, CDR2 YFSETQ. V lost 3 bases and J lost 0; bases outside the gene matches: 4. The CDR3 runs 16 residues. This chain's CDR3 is CASSSLAGASYNEQFF. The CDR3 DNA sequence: TGCGCCAGCAGCTCATTAGCGGGAGCCTCCTACAATGAGCAGTTCTTC.

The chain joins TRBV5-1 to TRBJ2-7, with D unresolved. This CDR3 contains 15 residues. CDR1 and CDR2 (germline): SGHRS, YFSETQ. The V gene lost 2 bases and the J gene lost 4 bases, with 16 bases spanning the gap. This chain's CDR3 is CASSLFSGSGYEQYF. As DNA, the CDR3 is TGCGCCAGCAGCTTATTTTCGGGTTCCGGGTACGAGCAGTACTTC.

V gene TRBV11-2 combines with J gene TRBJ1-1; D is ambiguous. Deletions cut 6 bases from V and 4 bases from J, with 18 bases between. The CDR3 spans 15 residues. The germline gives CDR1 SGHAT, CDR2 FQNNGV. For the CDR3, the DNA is TGTGCCAGCAGTCCACCGGGAGGGAGCGGCACTGAAGCTTTCTTT. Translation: CASSPPGGSGTEAFF.

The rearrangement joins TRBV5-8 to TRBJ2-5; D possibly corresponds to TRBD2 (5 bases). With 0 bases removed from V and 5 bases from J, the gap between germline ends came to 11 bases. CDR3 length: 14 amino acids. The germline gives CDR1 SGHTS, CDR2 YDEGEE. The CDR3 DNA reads TGTGCCAGCAGCTTGGGAGGACTCGGGGAGACCCAGTACTTC. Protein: CASSLGGLGETQYF.

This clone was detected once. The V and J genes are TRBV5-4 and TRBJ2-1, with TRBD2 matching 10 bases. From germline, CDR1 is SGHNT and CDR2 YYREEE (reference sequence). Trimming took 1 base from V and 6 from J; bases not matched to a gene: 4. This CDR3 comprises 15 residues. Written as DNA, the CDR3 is TGTGCCAGCAGCTTGCCTAGCGGGGGCCCCAATGAGCAGTTCTTC. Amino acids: CASSLPSGGPNEQFF.

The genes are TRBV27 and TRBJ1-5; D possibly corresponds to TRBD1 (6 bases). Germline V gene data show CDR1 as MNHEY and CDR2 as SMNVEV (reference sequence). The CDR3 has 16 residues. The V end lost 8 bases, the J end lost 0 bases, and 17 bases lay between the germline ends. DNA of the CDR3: TGTGCCAGCGAACCGACAGGCGATTATAGCAATCAGCCCCAGCATTTT. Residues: CASEPTGDYSNQPQHF.

The DNA for the CDR3 is TGTGCCAGCAGCCAAGATATTAGAGGTGCCGGGGAGCTGTTTTTT. Protein: CASSQDIRGAGELFF. The chain is built from TRBV14 and TRBJ2-2; no reliable D call. This CDR3 has 15 amino acids. The germline V and J ends were trimmed by 0 bases and 6 bases, with 11 bases remaining between them. In germline, CDR1 is SGHDN, CDR2 FVKESK.

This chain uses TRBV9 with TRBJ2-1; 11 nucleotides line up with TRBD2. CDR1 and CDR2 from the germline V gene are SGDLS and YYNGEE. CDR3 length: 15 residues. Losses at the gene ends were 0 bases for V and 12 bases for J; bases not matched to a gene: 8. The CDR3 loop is CASSVALAGGVGQFF. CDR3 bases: TGTGCCAGCAGCGTAGCTCTAGCGGGGGGTGTGGGGCAGTTCTTC.

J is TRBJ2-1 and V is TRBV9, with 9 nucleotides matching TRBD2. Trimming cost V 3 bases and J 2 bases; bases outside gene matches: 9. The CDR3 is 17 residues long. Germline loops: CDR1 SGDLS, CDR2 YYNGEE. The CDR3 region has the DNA TGTGCCAGCAGCGAATCGCTTAGCGGGAGCGCCTACAATGAGCAGTTCTTC. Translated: CASSESLSGSAYNEQFF.

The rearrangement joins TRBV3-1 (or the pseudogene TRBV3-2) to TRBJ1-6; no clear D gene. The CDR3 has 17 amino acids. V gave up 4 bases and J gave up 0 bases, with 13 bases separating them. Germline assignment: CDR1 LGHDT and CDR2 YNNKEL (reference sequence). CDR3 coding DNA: TGTGCCAGCAGCCCTTGGCAGGCCAGCTCCTATAATTCACCCCTCCACTTT. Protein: CASSPWQASSYNSPLHF.

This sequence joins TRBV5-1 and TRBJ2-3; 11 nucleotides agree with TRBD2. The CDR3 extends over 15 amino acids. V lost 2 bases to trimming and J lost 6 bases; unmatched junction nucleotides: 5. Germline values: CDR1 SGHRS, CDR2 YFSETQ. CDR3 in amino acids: CASSFELAGVDTQYF. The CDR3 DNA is TGCGCCAGCAGCTTCGAACTAGCGGGGGTGGATACGCAGTATTTT.

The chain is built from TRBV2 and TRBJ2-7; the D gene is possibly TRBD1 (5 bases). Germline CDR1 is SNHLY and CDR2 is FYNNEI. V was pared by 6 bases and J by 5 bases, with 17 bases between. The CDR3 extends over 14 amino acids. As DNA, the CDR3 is TGTGCCAGCAGCTCCAGGGTTCCAATGCACGAGCAGTACTTC. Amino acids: CASSSRVPMHEQYF.

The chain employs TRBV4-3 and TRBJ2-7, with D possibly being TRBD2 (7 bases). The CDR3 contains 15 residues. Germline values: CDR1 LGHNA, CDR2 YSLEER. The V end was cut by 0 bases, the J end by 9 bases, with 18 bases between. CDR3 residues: CASSQEAGAAFGQYF. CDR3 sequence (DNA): TGCGCCAGCAGCCAAGAGGCGGGGGCGGCCTTTGGGCAGTACTTC.